This TCR beta chain was found in a study of CD8+ T cells in alopecia areata. It was cDNA, reverse transcribed from extracted RNA, that served as the sequencing template. The table came from immunoSEQ multiplex PCR; TCRdb's copy has only in-frame clones and leaves some out. The sample has around 120,000 clones, approximately 38% seen once. This clone was observed a single time. V gave up 0 bases and J gave up 5 bases, with 8 bases separating them. The CDR3 length is 13 residues. Germline values: CDR1 GTSNPN, CDR2 SVGIG (reference sequence). The clonotype was recovered from a human donor with alopecia areata. This rearrangement joins TRBV30 to TRBJ1-5; D remains unclear. Sequenced input: CD4+ T cells sorted from blood. The CDR3 nucleotides read TGTGCCTGGAGTGTACGTGACCATCAGCCCCAGCATTTT. Translated: CAWSVRDHQPQHF.